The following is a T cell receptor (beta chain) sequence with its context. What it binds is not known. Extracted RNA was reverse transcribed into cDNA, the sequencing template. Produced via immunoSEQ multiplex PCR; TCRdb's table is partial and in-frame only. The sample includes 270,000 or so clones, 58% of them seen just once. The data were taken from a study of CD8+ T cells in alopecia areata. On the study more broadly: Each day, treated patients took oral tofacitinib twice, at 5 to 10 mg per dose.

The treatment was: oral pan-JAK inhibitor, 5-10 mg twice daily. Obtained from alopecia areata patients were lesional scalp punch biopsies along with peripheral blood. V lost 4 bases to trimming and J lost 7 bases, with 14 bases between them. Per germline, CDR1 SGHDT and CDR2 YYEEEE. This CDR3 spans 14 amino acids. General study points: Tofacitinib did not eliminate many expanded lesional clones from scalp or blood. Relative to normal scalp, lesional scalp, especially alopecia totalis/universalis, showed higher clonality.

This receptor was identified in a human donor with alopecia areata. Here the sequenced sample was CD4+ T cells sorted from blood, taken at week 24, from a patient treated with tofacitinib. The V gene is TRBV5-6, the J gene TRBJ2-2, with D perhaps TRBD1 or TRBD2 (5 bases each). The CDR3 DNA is TGTGCCAGCAGCGACCAGGGAGCGGACGGGGAGCTGTTTTTT. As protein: CASSDQGADGELFF.